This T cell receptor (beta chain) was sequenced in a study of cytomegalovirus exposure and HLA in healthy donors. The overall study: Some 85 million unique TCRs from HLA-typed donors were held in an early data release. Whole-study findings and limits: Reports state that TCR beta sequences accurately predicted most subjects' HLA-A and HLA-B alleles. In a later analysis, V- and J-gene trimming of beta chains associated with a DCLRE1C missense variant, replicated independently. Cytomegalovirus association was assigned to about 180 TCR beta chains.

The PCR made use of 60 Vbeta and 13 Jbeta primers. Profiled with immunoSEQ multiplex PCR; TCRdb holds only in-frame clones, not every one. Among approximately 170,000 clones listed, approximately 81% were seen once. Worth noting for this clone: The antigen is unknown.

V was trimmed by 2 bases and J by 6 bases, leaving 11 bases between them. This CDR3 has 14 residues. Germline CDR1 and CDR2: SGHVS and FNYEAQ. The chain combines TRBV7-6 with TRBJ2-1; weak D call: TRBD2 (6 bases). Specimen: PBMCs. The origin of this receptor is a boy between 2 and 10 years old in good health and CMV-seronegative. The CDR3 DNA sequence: TGTGCCAGCAGCTTAATCGACGGGGGCAATGAGCAGTTCTTC. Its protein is CASSLIDGGNEQFF.